These 10 T cell receptor beta chains originate from one sample sequenced in a study of OX40 agonist ivuxolimab in advanced cancers. Assay used: immunoSEQ multiplex PCR; TCRdb lists only in-frame clones, some missing. The sample has about 66,000 clones, 88% seen once. The sequences come from CD4+ or CD8+ T cells sorted from blood, collected in a trial of the OX40 agonist ivuxolimab. The source is an adult with an advanced solid tumor such as melanoma, head and neck, liver or kidney cancer.

The CDR3 reads CASSERVGTDTQYF. The CDR3 bases are TGTGCCAGCAGTGAACGGGTCGGAACAGATACGCAGTATTTT. J is TRBJ2-3 and V is TRBV2; no firm D call. Germline CDR1 SNHLY, CDR2 FYNNEI. V lost 2 bases and J lost 3, with 9 bases in between. This CDR3 spans 14 amino acids.

Comment on this clone: Distinct nucleotide sequences in the sample also encode this CDR3. The rearrangement uses TRBV29-1 and TRBJ2-1; D is ambiguous. Germline V gene lookup returns CDR1 SQVTM and CDR2 ANQGSEA. This CDR3 has 11 residues. Trimming took 4 bases from V and 4 from J, leaving 5 bases between them. CDR3 protein: CSVGSYNEQFF. The CDR3 bases are TGCAGCGTTGGCTCGTACAATGAGCAGTTCTTC.

The chain joins TRBV7-4 to TRBJ2-7, with 9 bases matching TRBD2. The V and J ends lost 9 bases and 4 bases, in that order; junction bases with no gene match: 7. The CDR3 consists of 13 residues. Germline V CDR1 and CDR2: SGHVT, SQSDAQ. CDR3 sequence: CARSAGGPYEQYF. DNA for the CDR3: TGTGCCAGGTCTGCGGGAGGGCCTTACGAGCAGTACTTC.

The CDR3: CASSLVGSGRVYEQYF. The CDR3, as DNA: TGCGCCAGCAGCTTGGTTGGTAGCGGGAGGGTCTACGAGCAGTACTTC. The chain employs TRBV5-1 and TRBJ2-7; TRBD2 agrees at 11 bases. Looked up from germline, CDR1 is SGHRS and CDR2 is YFSETQ. The CDR3 is made up of 16 amino acids. Trimming removed 0 bases from V and 3 bases from J; junction bases left unmatched: 5.

The gene calls are TRBV28 and TRBJ1-2; D not resolved. V dropped 5 bases and J dropped 4 bases, with 20 bases sitting between them. This CDR3 region has 16 residues. The germline CDR1 and CDR2 sequences are MDHEN and SYDVKM. The CDR3 DNA is TGTGCCAGCAGTCCGATTCAGACAAGTCTCCCCTATGGCTACACCTTC. Translating gives CASSPIQTSLPYGYTF.

As concerns this clone: One end of the junction does not line up with germline, which may come from a read error. This sequence joins TRBV11-2 and TRBJ2-7, with 8 bases lining up with TRBD2. Germline V gene lookup returns CDR1 SGHAT and CDR2 FQNNGV. CDR3 length: 16 residues. The CDR3 protein is CASSLGESGSSSEQYF. CDR3 coding DNA: TGTGCCAGCAGCTTAGGTGAGAGCGGGAGTTCCTCCGAGCAGTACTTC.

The rearrangement joins TRBV9 to TRBJ2-1, with D possibly matching TRBD2 (5 bases). The V end was cut by 4 bases, the J end by 1 base, with 12 bases between. The CDR3 runs 15 residues. The V gene's germline CDR1 is SGDLS and CDR2 YYNGEE. CDR3 region: CASSPFSGSYNEQFF. The DNA of the CDR3 is TGTGCCAGCAGCCCCTTCAGCGGATCCTACAATGAGCAGTTCTTC.

As concerns this clone: Sequence at one end of the junction differs from germline and may be a read error. The chain combines TRBV6-1 with TRBJ2-7, with a possible D match to TRBD2 (5 bases). Germline lookup yields CDR1 MNHNS and CDR2 SASEGT. This CDR3 region has 14 residues. The DNA of the CDR3 is TGTGCCAGCAGTGAGCAACTAGGCTCCAACGAGCAGTACTTC. Translated, it gives CASSEQLGSNEQYF.

This clone was seen a handful of times. This chain links TRBV6-1 with TRBJ1-3; 7 bases line up with TRBD1. There are 14 residues in the CDR3. With 5 bases clipped from V and 1 base from J, the junction kept 2 bases outside the gene matches. Per the germline V gene, CDR1 is MNHNS and CDR2 is SASEGT. The CDR3 coding sequence is TGTGCCAGCAGTCGACAGGGTTCTGGAAACACCATATATTTT. This translates into CASSRQGSGNTIYF.

CDR3 region: CASSVRGRGETQYF. The CDR3 nucleotides are TGTGCCAGCAGTGTCAGGGGAAGGGGAGAGACCCAGTACTTC. This rearrangement joins TRBV25-1 to TRBJ2-5, with a weak D call TRBD1 (6 bases). This CDR3 is 14 amino acids long. Germline V CDR1 and CDR2: MGHDK, SYGVNS. The V end lost 4 bases, the J end lost 4 bases, and 13 bases lay between the germline ends.